The 18 T cell receptor beta chains below all came from one sample that was sequenced in a study of blood T cell repertoires in COVID-19. Sequenced by immunoSEQ multiplex PCR; TCRdb stores in-frame clones only, minus some. The data contain 80,000 or so clones, about four fifths of them singletons. Sample: peripheral blood. Every receptor here comes from a woman of 80 years or more with acute or convalescent COVID-19.

V usage is TRBV10-2 and J usage is TRBJ1-1; 9 positions agree with TRBD1. The germline gives CDR1 WSHSY, CDR2 SAAADI. The CDR3 runs 15 residues. V shed 6 bases, J shed 2 bases, and the junction held 7 bases outside the gene matches. This chain's CDR3 is CASRPGTGLNTEAFF. CDR3 in DNA: TGCGCCAGCAGACCCGGGACAGGGCTCAACACTGAAGCTTTCTTT.

This clone was detected once. CDR3 loop: CASSPIQGPTEAFF. The DNA of the CDR3 is TGTGCCAGCTCACCAATTCAGGGCCCCACTGAAGCTTTCTTT. This chain uses TRBV18 with TRBJ1-1; a possible D gene is TRBD1 (5 bases). The CDR3 extends over 14 amino acids. Trimming took off 2 bases at V and 4 bases at J, with 11 bases between the two ends. In germline, CDR1 is KGHSH, CDR2 LQKENI.

This clone has more than one count but fewer than ten. The V gene is TRBV6-5, the J gene TRBJ2-5; the D gene is possibly TRBD2 (6 bases). This CDR3 is built from 13 residues. Germline V gives CDR1 MNHEY, CDR2 SVGAGI. Trimming removed 7 bases from V and 2 bases from J, with 11 bases in between. The CDR3 DNA sequence: TGTGCCAGCACTAGGGCGGGACAAGAGACCCAGTACTTC. Its translation: CASTRAGQETQYF.

Only one count was recorded for this clone. The chain combines TRBV7-8 with TRBJ1-2; 9 bases line up with TRBD1. The germline V gene encodes CDR1 SGHVS and CDR2 FQNEAQ. Trimming took 1 base from V and 4 from J; bases not matched to a gene: 7. The length of the CDR3 is 16 residues. DNA for the CDR3: TGTGCCAGCAGCTTAGAGGGGACAGGGAGAGTCTATGGCTACACCTTC. Protein product: CASSLEGTGRVYGYTF.

The rearrangement joins TRBV7-8 to TRBJ1-2; possibly TRBD1 for D (5 bases). The germline V and J ends were trimmed by 0 bases and 2 bases, with 10 bases remaining between them. This CDR3 is 15 amino acids long. Germline V gene lookup returns CDR1 SGHVS and CDR2 FQNEAQ. Written as DNA, the CDR3 is TGTGCCAGCAGCTTAGCGCGGCAGGGAAACTATGGCTACACCTTC. This codes for CASSLARQGNYGYTF.

The chain links TRBV24-1 to TRBJ2-1, with TRBD2 matching over 9 bases. CDR1 is KGHDR and CDR2 is SFDVKD in the germline V gene. There are 15 residues in the CDR3. V gave up 4 bases and J gave up 8 bases; unmatched junction bases: 8. CDR3 protein: CATSDPTGGRDEQFF. The CDR3, as DNA: TGTGCCACCAGTGACCCGACAGGCGGGAGGGATGAGCAGTTCTTC.

This chain connects TRBV18 to TRBJ1-1, with unresolved D. Trimming took 3 bases from V and 1 from J, leaving 9 bases between them. The CDR3 runs 14 residues. Per germline, CDR1 KGHSH and CDR2 LQKENI. CDR3 nucleotides: TGTGCCAGCTCACCGGCCAGAAAGAACACTGAAGCTTTCTTT. The encoded protein is CASSPARKNTEAFF.

The chain combines TRBV6-5 with TRBJ1-5, with no clear D. The CDR3 is 14 amino acids. Germline assignment: CDR1 MNHEY and CDR2 SVGAGI. Trimming removed 5 bases at V and 5 bases at J, with 13 bases between. The CDR3 sequence is CASSTGHRDQPQHF. The CDR3 DNA reads TGTGCCAGCAGTACTGGGCACAGAGATCAGCCCCAGCATTTT.

This clone was detected only a few times. V and J are TRBV7-2 and TRBJ1-5; 10 bases are a match to TRBD1. Germline loops: CDR1 SGHTA, CDR2 FQGNSA. The length of the CDR3 is 19 residues. Trimming cost V 5 bases and J 2 bases; bases outside gene matches: 15. CDR3 bases: TGTGCCAGCAGCCCCCAGGACAGGGGGGCGCAAGTAGGCAATCAGCCCCAGCATTTT. Its translation: CASSPQDRGAQVGNQPQHF.

V and J are TRBV9 and TRBJ1-3; D is perhaps TRBD1 (5 bases). V lost 8 bases to trimming and J lost 1 base, with 10 bases between them. Per the germline V gene, CDR1 is SGDLS and CDR2 is YYNGEE. The CDR3 has 13 amino acids. CDR3 amino acids: CASDGGSGNTIYF. DNA of the CDR3: TGTGCCAGTGACGGGGGATCTGGAAACACCATATATTTT. Looking up the rest from reference TRBV9 and TRBJ1-3 gives the full variable domain: DSGVTQTPKHLITATGQRVTLRCSPRSGDLSVYWYQQSLDQGLQFLIQYYNGEERAKGNILERFSAQQFPDLHSELNLSSLELGDSALYFCASDGGSGNTIYFGEGSWLTVV.

V is TRBV7-9 and J is TRBJ1-1, with 10 bases matching TRBD1. Germline-derived CDR1 and CDR2 are SEHNR and FQNEAQ (reference sequence). The CDR3 covers 15 residues. V lost 4 bases and J lost 3; bases outside the gene matches: 5. The CDR3 coding sequence is TGTGCCAGCAGCTACCCGGGACAGGGGTACACTGAAGCTTTCTTT. Protein sequence: CASSYPGQGYTEAFF.

This chain uses TRBV6-5 with TRBJ1-6; D might be TRBD1 (5 bases). Per the germline V gene, CDR1 is MNHEY and CDR2 is SVGAGI. The CDR3 length is 15 residues. Trimming left V 8 bases short and J 7 bases short, with 18 bases between. The CDR3 spells CASYSNSRQNSPLHF. CDR3 in DNA: TGTGCCAGCTACTCAAACTCCCGACAGAATTCACCCCTCCACTTT.

This rearrangement joins TRBV11-3 to TRBJ1-1; 9 nucleotides align to TRBD1. J was trimmed by 2 bases and V by 6 bases; bases with no gene match: 7. The CDR3 length is 15 residues. CDR1 and CDR2 from the germline V gene are SGHNT and YENEEA. The CDR3 spells CASRPKDRGNTEAFF. The CDR3 bases are TGTGCCAGCAGACCAAAGGACAGGGGTAACACTGAAGCTTTCTTT.

The V and J genes are TRBV6-5 and TRBJ1-1; D is uncertain. Trimming pared 8 bases from V and 2 bases from J, leaving 12 bases between. This CDR3 region has 13 residues. The germline V gene encodes CDR1 MNHEY and CDR2 SVGAGI. The CDR3 loop reads CASLPQVNTEAFF. The CDR3 coding sequence is TGTGCCAGCTTACCTCAGGTTAACACTGAAGCTTTCTTT.

The CDR3 loop is CASTDIRSYNEQFF. CDR3 nucleotides: TGTGCCAGCACCGACATACGCTCCTACAATGAGCAGTTCTTC. The chain couples TRBV6-5 to TRBJ2-1; D gene unclear. The V gene lost 7 bases and the J gene lost 0 bases, with 10 bases spanning the gap. The CDR3 totals 14 residues. CDR1 MNHEY and CDR2 SVGAGI come from the germline V gene.

The V call is TRBV6-2 or TRBV6-3, the J call TRBJ2-7, with D possibly TRBD2 on 6 matching bases. The germline V and J ends were trimmed by 5 bases and 3 bases, with 8 bases remaining between them. Germline lookup yields CDR1 MNHEY and CDR2 SVGEGT. There are 12 residues in the CDR3. The CDR3: CASSREVYEQYF. The CDR3 DNA reads as TGTGCCAGCAGTAGGGAGGTCTACGAGCAGTACTTC.

The chain combines TRBV5-4 with TRBJ2-3, with TRBD2 matching over 9 bases. This CDR3 region has 17 residues. Trimming at V came to 4 bases and at J to 6 bases, leaving 15 bases not matched to a gene. Germline CDR1 is SGHNT and CDR2 is YYREEE (reference sequence). CDR3 nucleotides: TGTGCCAGCAGCCCCGGTCTAGCGGGGTCCGTGGGGGATACGCAGTATTTT. The encoded protein is CASSPGLAGSVGDTQYF.

In its sample, this clone was seen once. The chain combines TRBV29-1 with TRBJ1-2; 7 nucleotides align to TRBD1. The CDR3 loop spans 15 amino acids. V shed 0 bases, J shed 4 bases, and the junction held 8 bases outside the gene matches. Germline V gene data show CDR1 as SQVTM and CDR2 as ANQGSEA. The CDR3 bases are TGCAGCGTTGAAGATCGAAGGGGGCGAGGCTATGGCTACACCTTC. This sequence encodes CSVEDRRGRGYGYTF. Full variable domain (missing parts from reference TRBV29-1 and TRBJ1-2): SAVISQKPSRDICQRGTSLTIQCQVDSQVTMMFWYRQQPGQSLTLIATANQGSEATYESGFVIDKFPISRPNLTFSTLTVSNMSPEDSSIYLCSVEDRRGRGYGYTFGSGTRLTVV.